The source of this T cell receptor (beta chain) is a study of spatial heterogeneity in lung cancer. Study-level background: The library had UMIs, and each TCR and UMI pair averaged more than ten raw reads.

All TCR cDNA molecules were individually tagged with a unique molecular identifier. MiXCR, run by TCRdb on the 5' RACE reads, gives a single entry per CDR3 protein. This sample yields about 92,000 distinct CDR3 sequences, of which about an eighth are seen a single time; over 40% belongs to the top ten. As regards this clonotype: Relative to the germline gene, one junction end is altered; a read error may explain this.

Indicated time point: sample taken at primary tumor resection. No cell sorting; template was whole RNA from tumor, lung tissue or PBMC. There are 14 residues in the CDR3. The germline V gene encodes CDR1 SGHRS and CDR2 YFSETQ. This sequence was found in a male donor with early-stage non-small cell lung cancer. This chain links TRBV5-1 with TRBJ2-3; tentative D call: TRBD1 (6 bases). The sequences come from PBMCs, collected at surgery. DNA for the CDR3: TGCGCCAGCAGCTGGACAGATAGCATAGATACGCAGTATTTT. Amino acid sequence: CASSWTDSIDTQYF.